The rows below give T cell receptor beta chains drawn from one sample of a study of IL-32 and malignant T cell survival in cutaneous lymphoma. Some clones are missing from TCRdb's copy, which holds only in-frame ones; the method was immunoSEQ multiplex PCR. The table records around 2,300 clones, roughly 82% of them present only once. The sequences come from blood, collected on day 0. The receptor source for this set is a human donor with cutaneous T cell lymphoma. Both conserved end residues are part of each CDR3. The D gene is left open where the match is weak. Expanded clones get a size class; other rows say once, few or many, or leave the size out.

CASSLGDRVVSGNTIYF TGCGCCAGCAGCTTGGGAGACAGGGTTGTCTCTGGAAACACCATATATTTT TRBV5-1 . TRBJ1-3 TRBD1
CASSPREGLQGYTF TGTGCCAGCAGCCCCCGGGAAGGACTTCAAGGCTACACCTTC TRBV5-4 . TRBJ1-2 .
CASSLIGVGMSDEQFF TGTGCCAGCAGCTTAATAGGAGTAGGAATGTCCGATGAGCAGTTCTTC TRBV11-1 few TRBJ2-1 .
CAWSVVFGTGAHEQYF TGTGCCTGGAGTGTTGTGTTTGGGACAGGGGCCCACGAGCAGTACTTC TRBV30 . TRBJ2-7 TRBD1
CASSSRRELTDTQYF TGTGCCAGCAGTTCCCGGCGGGAGCTCACAGATACGCAGTATTTT TRBV27 . TRBJ2-3 TRBD2
CASSLLGWDEQFF TGCGCCAGCAGCTTGCTGGGGTGGGATGAGCAGTTCTTC TRBV5-1 . TRBJ2-1 .
CASSQDWGGRTYNSPLHF TGTGCCAGCAGCCAAGATTGGGGGGGGCGAACCTATAATTCACCCCTCCACTTT TRBV4-2 few TRBJ1-6 .
CASSAGSGAGETQYF TGTGCCAGCTCAGCCGGTAGCGGGGCAGGGGAGACCCAGTACTTC TRBV4-2 . TRBJ2-5 TRBD2
CSVEGWTSGNEQFF TGCAGCGTTGAAGGTTGGACTAGCGGTAATGAGCAGTTCTTC TRBV29-1 . TRBJ2-1 TRBD2
CASSTDGRAAYNEQFF TGTGCCAGCAGCACCGACGGGAGGGCCGCCTACAATGAGCAGTTCTTC TRBV13 . TRBJ2-1 TRBD2
CASSYSGGTNEQFF TGTGCCAGCAGTTACTCGGGGGGGACCAATGAGCAGTTCTTC TRBV6-5 . TRBJ2-1 TRBD2
CASSQYPGEQFF TGCGCCAGCAGCCAATACCCTGGTGAGCAGTTCTTC TRBV4-3 . TRBJ2-1 .
CASSLGTGGVYEQYF TGTGCCAGCAGCTTGGGGACAGGGGGCGTATACGAGCAGTACTTC TRBV5-4 . TRBJ2-7 TRBD1
CAISESWSISIETQYF TGTGCCATCAGTGAGTCTTGGTCCATTAGCATTGAGACCCAGTACTTC TRBV10-3 . TRBJ2-5 .
CASSQETNYYEQYF TGCGCCAGCAGCCAAGAGACTAACTACTACGAGCAGTACTTC TRBV4-1 . TRBJ2-7 .
CASSQRTGREQYF TGCGCCAGCAGCCAAAGAACAGGAAGGGAGCAGTACTTC TRBV5-1 . TRBJ2-7 .
CASNRQDGYYGYTF TGTGCCAGCAACCGACAAGACGGATACTATGGCTACACCTTC TRBV6-5 . TRBJ1-2 .
CASSYSTSEVF TGTGCCAGCAGTTACTCCACATCGGAGGTCTTC TRBV6-5 . TRBJ2-7 .
CASSQDGRDWSYEQYF TGCGCCAGCAGCCAAGATGGGCGGGACTGGTCCTACGAGCAGTACTTC TRBV4-3 . TRBJ2-7 .
CASSLFPGPGDTQYF TGTGCCAGCAGTTTATTCCCGGGTCCAGGGGATACGCAGTATTTT TRBV27 . TRBJ2-3 .
CASTLGVEAFF TGCGCCAGCACTCTGGGGGTTGAAGCTTTCTTT TRBV10-2 once TRBJ1-1 .
CASSAGTPGNTIYF TGTGCCAGCAGTGCCGGGACACCCGGAAACACCATATATTTT TRBV6-5 . TRBJ1-3 .
CASAVGGFVGELFF TGTGCCAGCGCCGTGGGGGGTTTCGTCGGGGAGCTGTTTTTT TRBV16 . TRBJ2-2 .
CASSTAYYEQYF TGTGCCAGCAGCACAGCTTACTACGAGCAGTACTTC TRBV6-6 . TRBJ2-7 .
CASSLPGGDNEKLFF TGCGCCAGCAGCCTCCCAGGGGGCGATAATGAAAAACTGTTTTTT TRBV5-1 . TRBJ1-4 TRBD1
CASSLGRGAEAFF TGTGCCAGCAGCTTAGGTCGGGGAGCTGAAGCTTTCTTT TRBV11-2 . TRBJ1-1 .
CASSHRTGRECTF TGCGCCAGCAGCCATCGGACAGGGCGGGAGTGCACCTTC TRBV11-2 . TRBJ1-2 TRBD1
CSVAGPGNTGELFF TGCAGCGTTGCAGGGCCAGGGAACACCGGGGAGCTGTTTTTT TRBV29-1 . TRBJ2-2 .
CASSSTSGGGRETQYF TGTGCCAGCAGCTCCACTAGCGGGGGGGGTCGGGAGACCCAGTACTTC TRBV13 . TRBJ2-5 TRBD2
CASSLRTSVYNEQFF TGTGCCAGCAGCTTAAGGACTAGCGTATACAATGAGCAGTTCTTC TRBV11-2 . TRBJ2-1 TRBD2
CATSGQGNTGELFF TGTGCCACCAGCGGGCAGGGTAACACCGGGGAGCTGTTTTTT TRBV15 . TRBJ2-2 .
CATSSLAGETQYF TGTGCCACCAGCTCGCTAGCGGGCGAGACCCAGTACTTC TRBV15 once TRBJ2-5 TRBD2
CATSRVAPRTGVNEQYF TGTGCCACCAGCAGAGTCGCCCCGCGGACAGGGGTCAACGAGCAGTACTTC TRBV15 . TRBJ2-7 TRBD1
CASSQRPSGESYEQYF TGCGCCAGCAGCCAGAGACCTAGCGGAGAATCCTACGAGCAGTACTTC TRBV4-3 . TRBJ2-7 TRBD2
CASSPWTGTGELFF TGTGCCAGCAGCCCGTGGACAGGGACCGGGGAGCTGTTTTTT TRBV7-3 . TRBJ2-2 TRBD1
CASSLVASDSIYNEQFF TGTGCCAGCAGCTTGGTAGCTAGCGACTCAATCTACAATGAGCAGTTCTTC TRBV5-6 . TRBJ2-1 .
CASSLRGLAGATDTQYF TGTGCCAGCAGCTTAAGGGGACTAGCGGGGGCTACAGATACGCAGTATTTT TRBV7-3 . TRBJ2-3 TRBD2
CASSPDRVSGELFF TGTGCCAGCAGCCCGGACAGAGTGTCCGGGGAGCTGTTTTTT TRBV5-4 once TRBJ2-2 .
CASSVAQGGEKLFF TGTGCCAGCAGCGTAGCACAGGGAGGTGAAAAACTGTTTTTT TRBV9 . TRBJ1-4 .
CASRVDRADDEQYF TGTGCCAGCAGAGTAGACAGGGCGGACGACGAGCAGTACTTC TRBV28 . TRBJ2-7 TRBD1
CASSFLASSYEQYF TGTGCCAGCAGCTTCCTAGCGTCCTCCTACGAGCAGTACTTC TRBV6-5 . TRBJ2-7 .
CASSLVTPYEQYF TGTGCCAGCAGCTTAGTCACCCCCTACGAGCAGTACTTC TRBV11-3 . TRBJ2-7 .
CASSQSTGVGTGELFF TGCGCCAGCAGCCAATCAACAGGGGTGGGCACCGGGGAGCTGTTTTTT TRBV4-3 . TRBJ2-2 TRBD1
CSVEGTGHTRELFF TGCAGCGTTGAAGGGACAGGGCACACCCGGGAGCTGTTTTTT TRBV29-1 few TRBJ2-2 TRBD1
CASSLVGGGFQETQYF TGTGCCAGCAGCCTGGTGGGCGGGGGGTTCCAAGAGACCCAGTACTTC TRBV11-2 . TRBJ2-5 TRBD2
CATKTRTGANTGELFF TGTGCCACTAAAACGAGGACAGGGGCGAACACCGGGGAGCTGTTTTTT TRBV27 . TRBJ2-2 TRBD1
CASSRLGSGELFF TGTGCCAGCAGCCGCCTTGGCTCCGGGGAGCTGTTTTTT TRBV7-8 . TRBJ2-2 .
CASSPGVAGDETQYF TGTGCCAGCTCTCCCGGGGTAGCGGGAGACGAGACCCAGTACTTC TRBV18 . TRBJ2-5 TRBD2